A single sample gave rise to the 13 T cell receptor beta chains below, sequenced in a study of spatial heterogeneity in lung cancer. The sample's time point: sample taken at primary tumor resection. Unsorted tumor, nontumor lung tissue or cryopreserved PBMC supplied the whole RNA. TCRdb called the 5' RACE reads again in MiXCR, with one record for every CDR3 protein. The table includes fewer than 500 distinct CDR3 sequences, 35% to 40% detected once. Sample: PBMCs, taken at surgery. The receptors here all came from a male donor with early-stage non-small cell lung cancer.

This clonotype was counted between two and nine times. The library was built for alpha chains, so this beta chain is an off-target read and its size means little. The chain joins TRBV10-3 to TRBJ2-7; TRBD2 matches 10 bases. The J segment lost 2 bases and the V segment lost 4 bases, leaving 2 bases of the junction unmatched. The CDR3 covers 14 residues. Germline CDR1 ENHRY, CDR2 SYGVKD. The CDR3: CAISGLAGAYEQYF. As DNA, the CDR3 is TGTGCCATCAGTGGCCTAGCGGGAGCCTACGAGCAGTACTTC.

On this clonotype itself: This beta chain turned up in a library designed for alpha chains; as an off-target read, its abundance says little. This rearrangement joins TRBV6-4 to TRBJ2-3; D unclear. V lost 0 bases to trimming and J lost 2 bases, with 3 bases between them. Germline assignment: CDR1 MRHNA and CDR2 SNTAGT. The CDR3 has 13 residues. In DNA form, the CDR3 reads TGTGCCAGCAGTGACTCAATCACAGATACGCAGTATTTT. Protein sequence: CASSDSITDTQYF.

By proportion, this clonotype is large. This beta chain was picked up by a library intended for alpha chains and is off target, so its count carries little meaning. This chain links TRBV27 with TRBJ2-1; D is uncertain. This CDR3 comprises 14 residues. Germline values: CDR1 MNHEY, CDR2 SMNVEV (reference sequence). Trimming pared 5 bases from V and 4 bases from J, leaving 12 bases between. The CDR3 nucleotides read TGTGCCAGCAGTCCAAGTACTGGTTACAATGAGCAGTTCTTC. It yields the protein CASSPSTGYNEQFF.

Turning to this clonotype: A library prepared for alpha chains yielded this beta chain as an off-target read; its size is of little meaning. This chain connects TRBV6-1 to TRBJ2-7; D is perhaps TRBD1 (5 bases). The CDR3 consists of 15 residues. CDR1 is MNHNS and CDR2 is SASEGT in the germline V gene. V lost 6 bases and J 4 bases, leaving 19 bases between the germline ends. CDR3: CASSAGQGASYEQYF. The CDR3 DNA follows: TGTGCCAGCAGCGCCGGACAAGGGGCATCTTACGAGCAGTACTTC.

About this clonotype: A library prepared for alpha chains yielded this beta chain as an off-target read; its size is of little meaning. The chain recombines TRBV4-3 with TRBJ2-7, with D hard to call. CDR1 is LGHNA and CDR2 is YSLEER in the germline V gene. Trimming took 0 bases from V and 4 from J, leaving 10 bases between them. The CDR3 is 14 amino acids. CDR3 sequence: CASSQDRFGYEQYF. DNA for the CDR3: TGCGCCAGCAGCCAAGACAGGTTCGGGTACGAGCAGTACTTC.

As regards this clonotype: Little can be read into the size of this beta chain, an off-target read in a library designed for alpha chains. The chain couples TRBV4-1 to TRBJ2-1, with 10 nucleotides matching TRBD1. CDR1 MGHRA and CDR2 YSYEKL come from the germline V gene. V was clipped by 4 bases and J by 7 bases; unmatched bases: 7. The CDR3 covers 15 residues. The CDR3 sequence is CASSLGTGASNEQFF. Written as DNA, the CDR3 is TGCGCCAGCAGCCTGGGGACAGGGGCTTCGAATGAGCAGTTCTTC.

To note about this clonotype: This beta chain was picked up by a library intended for alpha chains and is off target, so its count carries little meaning. V gene TRBV5-1 combines with J gene TRBJ2-7; possibly TRBD2 for D (6 bases). Germline values: CDR1 SGHRS, CDR2 YFSETQ. V gave up 0 bases and J gave up 3 bases, with 13 bases separating them. The CDR3 spans 15 residues. CDR3 DNA: TGCGCCAGCAGCTTGGGGGGTAGCGGATACTACGAGCAGTACTTC. Protein product: CASSLGGSGYYEQYF.

This clonotype was detected only a few times. Within a library made for alpha chains, this beta chain is off target, and its count is uninformative. The chain joins TRBV28 to TRBJ2-3; D might be TRBD2 (7 bases). This CDR3 comprises 13 residues. V was clipped by 2 bases and J by 6 bases, with 9 bases between them. The germline V gene encodes CDR1 MDHEN and CDR2 SYDVKM. The CDR3 bases are TGTGCCAGCAGTTTAAGGGGGGGGGATACGCAGTATTTT. This encodes CASSLRGGDTQYF.

By its share, this clonotype is hyperexpanded. Since the library was made to target alpha chains, this beta chain is a stray read and its abundance is not meaningful. V and J are TRBV4-1 and TRBJ2-3; possibly TRBD1 or TRBD2 for D (6 bases each). This CDR3 is 16 amino acids long. V shed 2 bases and J shed 2 bases, with 14 bases lying between them. Germline V CDR1 and CDR2: MGHRA, YSYEKL. In nucleotides, the CDR3 is TGCGCCAGCAGCCAAAGTGGTCGGGGGCACACAGATACGCAGTATTTT. This codes for CASSQSGRGHTDTQYF.

This clonotype occurred once. As an off-target read in a library built for alpha chains, this beta chain has a frequency of little significance. The chain recombines TRBV20-1 with TRBJ2-1, with TRBD2 matching 9 bases. Germline V CDR1 and CDR2: DFQATT, SNEGSKA (reference sequence). CDR3 length equals 15 residues. The V segment lost 4 bases and the J segment 1 base; nucleotides outside the gene matches: 5. The CDR3 DNA sequence: TGCAGTGCTATGCGCGGGGGGGCATCCTACAATGAGCAGTTCTTC. This gives the protein CSAMRGGASYNEQFF.

In regard to this clonotype: This beta chain lies outside the target of a library built for alpha chains; its clone size means little. The chain combines TRBV4-3 with TRBJ2-7; D perhaps matches TRBD2 (6 bases). The length of the CDR3 is 15 residues. The V gene's germline CDR1 is LGHNA and CDR2 YSLEER. V dropped 1 base and J dropped 0 bases, with 10 bases sitting between them. CDR3 residues: CASSQVADYSYEQYF. CDR3 DNA sequence: TGCGCCAGCAGCCAAGTGGCGGACTACTCCTACGAGCAGTACTTC.

With respect to this clonotype: Since the library was made to target alpha chains, this beta chain is a stray read and its abundance is not meaningful. The V call is TRBV29-1, the J call TRBJ2-7; D is possibly TRBD1 (6 bases). Germline V CDR1 and CDR2: SQVTM, ANQGSEA. Trimming pared 4 bases from V and 3 bases from J, leaving 10 bases between. CDR3 size: 12 residues. The CDR3, as DNA: TGCAGCGTTGCGCAGGGGAACTACGAGCAGTACTTC. Its protein product is CSVAQGNYEQYF.

This clonotype appeared a few times. This beta chain was picked up by a library intended for alpha chains and is off target, so its count carries little meaning. The J gene is TRBJ2-3, the V gene TRBV11-3; D may correspond to TRBD1 or TRBD2 (5 bases each). The V and J ends lost 5 bases and 2 bases respectively, with 11 bases between them. The CDR3 consists of 14 residues. Germline V gene data show CDR1 as SGHNT and CDR2 as YENEEA. In DNA, the CDR3 is TGTGCCAGCAGCCCCCGGGACCTCACAGATACGCAGTATTTT. Its protein is CASSPRDLTDTQYF.